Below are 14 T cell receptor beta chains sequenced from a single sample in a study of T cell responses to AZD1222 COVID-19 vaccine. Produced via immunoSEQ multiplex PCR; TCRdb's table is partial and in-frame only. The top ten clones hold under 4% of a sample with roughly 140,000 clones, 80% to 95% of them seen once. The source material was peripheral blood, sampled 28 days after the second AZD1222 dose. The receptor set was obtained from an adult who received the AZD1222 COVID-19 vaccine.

CDR3 loop: CASGGGNMNTEAFF. DNA of the CDR3: TGTGCCAGCGGGGGAGGGAACATGAACACTGAAGCTTTCTTT. V and J are TRBV2 and TRBJ1-1; D perhaps matches TRBD1 (5 bases). The CDR3 is 14 amino acids. Trimming took off 8 bases at V and 0 bases at J, with 13 bases between the two ends. CDR1 is SNHLY, CDR2 FYNNEI, per germline.

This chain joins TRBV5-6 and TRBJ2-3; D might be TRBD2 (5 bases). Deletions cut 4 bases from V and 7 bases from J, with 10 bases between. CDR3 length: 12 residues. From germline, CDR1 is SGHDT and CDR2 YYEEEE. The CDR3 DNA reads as TGTGCCAGCAGCCCGAGGGATAATACGCAGTATTTT. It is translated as CASSPRDNTQYF.

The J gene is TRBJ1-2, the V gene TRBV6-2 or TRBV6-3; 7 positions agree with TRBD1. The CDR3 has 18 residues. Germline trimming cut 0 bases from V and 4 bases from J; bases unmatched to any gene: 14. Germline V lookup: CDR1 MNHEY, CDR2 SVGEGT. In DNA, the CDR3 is TGTGCCAGCAGTTACTCATTCGCCCTGACAGGGCCCTCCTATGGCTACACCTTC. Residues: CASSYSFALTGPSYGYTF.

DNA for the CDR3: TGTGCCAGTGGAACAGGGGCCCTGAACACTGAAGCTTTCTTT. Its protein product is CASGTGALNTEAFF. This rearrangement joins TRBV19 to TRBJ1-1, with 7 bases lining up with TRBD1. J gave up 0 bases and V 8 bases, and 6 bases lay outside the gene matches. Germline V lookup: CDR1 LNHDA, CDR2 SQIVND (reference sequence). The CDR3 covers 14 residues.

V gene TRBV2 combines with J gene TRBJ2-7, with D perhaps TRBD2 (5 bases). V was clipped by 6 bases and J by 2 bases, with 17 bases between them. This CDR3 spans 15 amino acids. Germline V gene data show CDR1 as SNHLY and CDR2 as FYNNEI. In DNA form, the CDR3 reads TGTGCCAGCAGCCAAGAAGGACTTCCTACCTACGAGCAGTACTTC. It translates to CASSQEGLPTYEQYF.

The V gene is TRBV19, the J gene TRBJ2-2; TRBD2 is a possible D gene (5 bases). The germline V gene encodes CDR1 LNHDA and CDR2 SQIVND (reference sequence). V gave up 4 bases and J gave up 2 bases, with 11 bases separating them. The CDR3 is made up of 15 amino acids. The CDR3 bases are TGTGCCAGTAGTAGTCGGGGTGCAAACACCGGGGAGCTGTTTTTT. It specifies CASSSRGANTGELFF.

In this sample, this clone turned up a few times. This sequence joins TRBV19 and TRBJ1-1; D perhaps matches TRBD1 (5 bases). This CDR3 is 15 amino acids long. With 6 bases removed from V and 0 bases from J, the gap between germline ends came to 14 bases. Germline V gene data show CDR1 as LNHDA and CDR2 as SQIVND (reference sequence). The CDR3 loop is CASREAGLMNTEAFF. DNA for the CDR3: TGTGCCAGTAGAGAAGCAGGGTTGATGAACACTGAAGCTTTCTTT.

The CDR3 DNA is TGTGCCAGCAGCCAAGATCTCAGGGCGGGAGGCTACACCTTC. Translated, it gives CASSQDLRAGGYTF. This chain links TRBV3-1 (or the pseudogene TRBV3-2) with TRBJ1-2; D is perhaps TRBD1 (5 bases). V lost 0 bases and J 8 bases, leaving 13 bases between the germline ends. Germline CDR1 LGHDT, CDR2 YNNKEL (reference sequence). The CDR3 is 14 residues long.

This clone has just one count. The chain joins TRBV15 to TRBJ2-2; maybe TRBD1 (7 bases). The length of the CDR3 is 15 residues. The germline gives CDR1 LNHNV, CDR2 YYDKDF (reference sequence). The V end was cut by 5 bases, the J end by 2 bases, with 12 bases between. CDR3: CATSGGGPNTGELFF. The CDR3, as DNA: TGTGCCACCAGCGGAGGGGGCCCTAACACCGGGGAGCTGTTTTTT.

The CDR3 region is CASSLIQGGTEAFF. Here the CDR3 DNA reads TGTGCCAGCAGCTTAATACAGGGTGGCACTGAAGCTTTCTTT. The chain links TRBV7-9 to TRBJ1-1; D may be TRBD1 (6 bases). V lost 2 bases and J lost 4, with 11 bases in between. The CDR3 is 14 amino acids. Germline CDR1 reads SEHNR; CDR2 reads FQNEAQ (reference sequence).

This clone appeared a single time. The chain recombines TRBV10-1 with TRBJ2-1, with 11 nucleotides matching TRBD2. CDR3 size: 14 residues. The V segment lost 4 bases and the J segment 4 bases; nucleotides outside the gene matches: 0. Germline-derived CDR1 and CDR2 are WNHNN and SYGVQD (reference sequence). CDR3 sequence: CASSASGRYNEQFF. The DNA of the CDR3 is TGCGCCAGCAGTGCTAGCGGGAGGTACAATGAGCAGTTCTTC.

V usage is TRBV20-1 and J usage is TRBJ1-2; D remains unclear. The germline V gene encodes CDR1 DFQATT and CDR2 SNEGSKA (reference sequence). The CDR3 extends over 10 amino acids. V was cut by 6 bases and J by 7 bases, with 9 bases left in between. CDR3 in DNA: TGCAGTGCGGGCCAGGCTGGCTACACCTTC. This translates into CSAGQAGYTF.

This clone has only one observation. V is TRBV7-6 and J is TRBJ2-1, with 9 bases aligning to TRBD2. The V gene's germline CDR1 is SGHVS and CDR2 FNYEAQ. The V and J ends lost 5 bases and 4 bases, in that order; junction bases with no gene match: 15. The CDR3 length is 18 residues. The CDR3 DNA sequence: TGTGCCAGCAGCCAAGAACCGACTAGCGGAGGGACTTACAATGAGCAGTTCTTC. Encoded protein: CASSQEPTSGGTYNEQFF.

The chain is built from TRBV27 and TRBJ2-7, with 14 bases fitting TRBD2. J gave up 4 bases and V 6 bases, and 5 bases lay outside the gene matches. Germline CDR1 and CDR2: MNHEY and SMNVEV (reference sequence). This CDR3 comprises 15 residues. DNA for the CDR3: TGTGCCAGCAGCGCGGGGACTAGCGGGAGTTACGAGCAGTACTTC. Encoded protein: CASSAGTSGSYEQYF.